This T cell receptor (beta chain) was sequenced for a study of T-cell memory formation after mild COVID-19. A word on this clonotype: Antigen unknown.

The study, taken as a whole, reports: Day 37-peaking second-wave clones had unconfirmed SARS-CoV-2 specificity. Contracting clones from day 15 to 85 showed balanced CD4/CD8; later expanders favored CD4+.

Libraries for TCRalpha and TCRbeta carried sample barcodes and unique molecular identifiers via 5'RACE. One entry per CDR3 protein results from TCRdb running MiXCR on the 5' RACE reads. Among 120,000 to 150,000 distinct CDR3 sequences listed, roughly 13% were seen once. Trimming stripped 7 bases from V and 4 bases from J, with 14 bases between. The germline gives CDR1 SEHNR, CDR2 FQNEAQ (reference sequence). The CDR3 sequence is 14 residues long. The TCR sequence derives from an adult woman who had mild COVID-19 (a few samples of this study predate the infection). Cell type and time point are not known. V and J are TRBV7-9 and TRBJ2-1, with D possibly TRBD2 on 5 matching bases. What was sequenced was PBMCs or a T cell subset sorted from them (not recorded which). Here the CDR3 reads CASIGEVAYNEQFF. The CDR3 DNA is TGTGCCAGCATCGGGGAAGTGGCTTACAATGAGCAGTTCTTC.